This T cell receptor (beta chain) was obtained from a study of blood T cell repertoires in COVID-19 (TCRdb year 2020). Broadly, across the study: Collaborator samples came from the United States, Italy and Spain and covered acute and convalescent phases of COVID-19. The material from the prospective study consisted of cDNA or gDNA derived from T cells, B-cell-depleted T cells, or PBMCs. Subjects who had been exposed to COVID-19, were actively infected with it, or had recovered from it provided the deeply sampled blood TCRbeta repertoires that made up the dataset. A freely available public database, intended as a resource for researchers studying the immune response to SARS-CoV-2, is where the repertoires were released. The samples were drawn from the first 160 participants of the ongoing ImmuneRACE study and from 1,254 subjects provided by 6 global collaborators. Nearly every sample came with metadata listing a de-identified subject ID, COVID-19 status, age in years and sex. HLA class I and class II types, where available, came from metadata supplied by the sample provider rather than from assay-based typing.

Paper-wide results and their limitations: The quantity of clinical and demographic metadata differed by source and by participant and was supplied without curation.

The CDR1 and CDR2 encoded by the germline V gene are SGDLS and YYNGEE. The CDR3 has 15 amino acids, counting the end cysteine and phenylalanine. Only the CDR3 DNA is retained, 45 bases long and in frame from the first base. At the junction V is shortened by 0 bases and J by 2 bases, with 9 bases in between. The immunoSEQ Assay, a bias-controlled multiplex PCR, was used to amplify TCRbeta CDR3 regions from genomic DNA. Concerning the study's data processing: The number of nucleated cells in each sample was estimated from the amplification of reference gene primers within the assay. To quantify the absolute abundance of each unique TCRbeta CDR3 rearrangement, sequence reads were collapsed and filtered. Productive Simpson clonality was computed per sample as the square root of Simpson's diversity index over productive rearrangements. TCRdb provides this immuneACCESS table in a form limited to in-frame rearrangements. Some clones are lacking; in checked studies, under half of them reflect an unresolved V gene, and why the rest are absent is not known. From that table come the V and J calls and clone size; the DNA was used to work out D and trimming. The sample table lists hundreds of thousands of clones, roughly 79% of them with a count of one. The ten largest clones represent 7.5% of the sample.

A remark on this clone: Its antigen has not been determined. It has no much larger one-base neighbor in the sample; base qualities were not kept.

One collaborating source in Seattle enrolled patients during active infection and followed them longitudinally through the course of disease. Whole blood was collected in K2EDTA tubes by collaborating institutions according to the institutions' own protocols. For TCRbeta analysis, collaborators shipped samples as frozen whole blood, isolated PBMCs, or DNA extracted from either of those sample types. The sample was peripheral blood. The clonotype was recovered from a woman older than 75 with COVID-19, enrolled during active disease. Here the chain combines TRBV9 and TRBJ2-1, with the D gene uncertain. The sequence in DNA is TGTGCCAGCAGCGTAGGAGTTGTGGCCTACAATGAGCAGTTCTTC. Its translation is CASSVGVVAYNEQFF.